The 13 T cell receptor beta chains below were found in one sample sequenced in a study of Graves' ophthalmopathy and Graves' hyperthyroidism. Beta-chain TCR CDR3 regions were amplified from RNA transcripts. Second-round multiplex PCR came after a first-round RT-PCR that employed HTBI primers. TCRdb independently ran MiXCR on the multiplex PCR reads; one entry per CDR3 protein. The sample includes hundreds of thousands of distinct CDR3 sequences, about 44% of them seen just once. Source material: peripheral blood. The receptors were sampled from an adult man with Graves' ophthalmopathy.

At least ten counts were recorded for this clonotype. DNA of the CDR3: TGTGCCAGCAGCCGACAGGGGCGAAATTCACCCCTCCACTTT. This sequence encodes CASSRQGRNSPLHF. J is TRBJ1-6 and V is TRBV10-3; TRBD1 aligns across 8 bases. V shed 10 bases and J 7 bases; nucleotides not matched to a gene: 9. CDR1 and CDR2 from the germline V gene are ENHRY and SYGVKD. This CDR3 contains 14 residues.

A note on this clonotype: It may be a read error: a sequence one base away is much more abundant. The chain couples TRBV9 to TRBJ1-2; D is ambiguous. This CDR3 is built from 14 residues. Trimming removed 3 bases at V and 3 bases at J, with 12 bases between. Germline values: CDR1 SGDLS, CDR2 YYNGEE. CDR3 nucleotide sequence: TGTGCCAGCAGCGGGGATGGGTTGCACTATGGCTACACCTTC. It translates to CASSGDGLHYGYTF.

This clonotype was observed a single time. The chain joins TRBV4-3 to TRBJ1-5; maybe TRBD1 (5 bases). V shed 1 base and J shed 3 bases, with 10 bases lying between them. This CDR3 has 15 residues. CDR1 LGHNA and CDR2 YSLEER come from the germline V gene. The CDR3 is CASSQGGGYNQPQHF. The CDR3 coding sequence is TGCGCCAGCAGCCAAGGGGGGGGTTACAATCAGCCCCAGCATTTT.

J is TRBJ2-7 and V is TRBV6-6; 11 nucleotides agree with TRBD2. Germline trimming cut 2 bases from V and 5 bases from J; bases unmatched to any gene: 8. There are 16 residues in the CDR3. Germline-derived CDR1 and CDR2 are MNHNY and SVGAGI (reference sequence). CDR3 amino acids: CASSYDLLAGADEQYF. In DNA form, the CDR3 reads TGTGCCAGCAGTTACGACTTACTAGCGGGAGCGGACGAGCAGTACTTC.

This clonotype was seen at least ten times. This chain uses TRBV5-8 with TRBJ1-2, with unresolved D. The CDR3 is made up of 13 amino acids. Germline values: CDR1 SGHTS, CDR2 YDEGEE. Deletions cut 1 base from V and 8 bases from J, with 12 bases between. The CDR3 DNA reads TGTGCCAGCAGCTTGTACGGATATGGAGGCTACACCTTC. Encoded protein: CASSLYGYGGYTF.

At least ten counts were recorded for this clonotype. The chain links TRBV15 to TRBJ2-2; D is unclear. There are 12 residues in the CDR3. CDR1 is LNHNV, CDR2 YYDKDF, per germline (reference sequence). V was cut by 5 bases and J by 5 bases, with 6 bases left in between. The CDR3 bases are TGTGCCACCAGCGGGTTGACCGGGGAGCTGTTTTTT. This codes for CATSGLTGELFF. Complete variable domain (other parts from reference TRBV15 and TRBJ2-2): DAMVIQNPRYQVTQFGKPVTLSCSQTLNHNVMYWYQQKSSQAPKLLFHYYDKDFNNEADTPDNFQSRRPNTSFCFLDIRSPGLGDTAMYLCATSGLTGELFFGEGSRLTVL.

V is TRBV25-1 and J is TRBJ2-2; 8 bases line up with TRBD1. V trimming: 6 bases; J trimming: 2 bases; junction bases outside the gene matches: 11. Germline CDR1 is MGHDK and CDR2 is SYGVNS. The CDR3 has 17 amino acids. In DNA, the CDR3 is TGTGCCAGCAGCTTAGCGGTGACAGGGGATAACACCGGGGAGCTGTTTTTT. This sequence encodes CASSLAVTGDNTGELFF.

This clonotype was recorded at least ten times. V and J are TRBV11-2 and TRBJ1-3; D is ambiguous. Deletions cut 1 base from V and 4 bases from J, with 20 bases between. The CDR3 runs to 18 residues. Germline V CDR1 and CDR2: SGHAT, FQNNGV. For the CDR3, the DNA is TGTGCCAGCAGCTTAGGGGGAATCGGATTCATAGGCGGAAACACCATATATTTT. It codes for CASSLGGIGFIGGNTIYF.

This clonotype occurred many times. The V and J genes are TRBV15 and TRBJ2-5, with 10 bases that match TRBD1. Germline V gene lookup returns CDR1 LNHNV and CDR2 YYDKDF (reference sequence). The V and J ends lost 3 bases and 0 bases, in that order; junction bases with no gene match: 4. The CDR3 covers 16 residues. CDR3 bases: TGTGCCACCAGCAGGTCCGGGACAGGGGACCAAGAGACCCAGTACTTC. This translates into CATSRSGTGDQETQYF.

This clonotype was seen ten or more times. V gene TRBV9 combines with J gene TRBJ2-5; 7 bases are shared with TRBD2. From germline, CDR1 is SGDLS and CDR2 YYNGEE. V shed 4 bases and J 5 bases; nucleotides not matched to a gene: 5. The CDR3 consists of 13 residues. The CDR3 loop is CASSPSGTETQYF. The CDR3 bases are TGTGCCAGCAGCCCGAGCGGGACTGAGACCCAGTACTTC.

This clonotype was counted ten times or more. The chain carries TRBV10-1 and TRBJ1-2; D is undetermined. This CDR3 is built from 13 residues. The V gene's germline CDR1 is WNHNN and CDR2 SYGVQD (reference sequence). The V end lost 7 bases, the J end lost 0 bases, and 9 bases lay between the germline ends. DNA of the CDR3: TGCGCCAGCATGAGGCCGCCTAACTATGGCTACACCTTC. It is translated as CASMRPPNYGYTF.

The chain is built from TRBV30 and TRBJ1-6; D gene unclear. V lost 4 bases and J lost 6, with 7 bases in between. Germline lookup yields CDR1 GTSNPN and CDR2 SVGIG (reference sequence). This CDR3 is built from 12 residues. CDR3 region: CAWTVSNSPLHF. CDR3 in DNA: TGTGCCTGGACAGTTTCTAATTCACCCCTCCACTTT.

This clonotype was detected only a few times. Written as DNA, the CDR3 is TGTGCCAGCAGCCCCTCGGTGGCAGAAGAGACCCAGTACTTC. Residues: CASSPSVAEETQYF. The chain carries TRBV9 and TRBJ2-5; D is uncertain. V lost 4 bases and J 3 bases, leaving 13 bases between the germline ends. Germline CDR1 is SGDLS and CDR2 is YYNGEE. This CDR3 contains 14 residues.